This T cell receptor (beta chain) was sequenced during a study of shared clonotypes between healthy human individuals. The junction had 3 bases not matched to a gene; V was cut back by 2 bases and J by 5 bases. Germline V gene lookup returns CDR1 MNHEY and CDR2 SMNVEV (reference sequence). The CDR3 has 14 amino acids. Terminally differentiated effector memory CD45RA+ cells were left out of the naive CD8 fraction, which was CD45RO-negative and positively selected for CCR7. Clones were sequenced by immunoSEQ multiplex PCR, and TCRdb holds only the in-frame ones, with some missing. The sample shows about 580,000 clones, about 98% of them seen only once.

The source of this sequence is a man under 40 in good health. V gene TRBV27 combines with J gene TRBJ2-1, with 7 bases aligning to TRBD2. Sequences were obtained from naive CD8+ T cells sorted from blood. The CDR3 sequence: CASSLAGAHNEQFF. CDR3 nucleotides: TGTGCCAGCAGTTTAGCGGGAGCTCACAATGAGCAGTTCTTC.